This TCR beta chain was sequenced during a study of graft-versus-host responses after intestinal transplantation. Looking at the study overall: Induction with anti-thymocyte globulin, then tacrolimus and steroids for about 3 years, was given to all recipients.

Concerning this clone: The antigen remains undetermined.

The data were produced by immunoSEQ multiplex PCR, yet TCRdb's version contains in-frame clones alone and is incomplete. The top ten hold roughly 0.19% of the sample, which has 130,000 to 150,000 clones, approximately 91% seen once. Study-wide results and limits: With peak circulating GvH clone levels came an association with early post-transplant HvG declines.

This TCR came from a human donor who received an intestinal transplant. The sequences come from unstimulated CD4+ T cells sorted from spleen or lymph node cells, collected before intestinal transplant.

The CDR3 loop reads CASSSASGETQYF. The DNA of the CDR3 is TGTGCCAGCAGCTCCGCCAGCGGGGAGACCCAGTACTTC. The chain recombines TRBV11-3 with TRBJ2-5, with D possibly TRBD2 on 6 matching bases. This CDR3 has 13 residues. Trimming took off 4 bases at V and 5 bases at J, with 11 bases between the two ends. The germline CDR1 and CDR2 sequences are SGHNT and YENEEA.